This T cell receptor (beta chain) was documented in a study of shared clonotypes between healthy human individuals. The method was immunoSEQ multiplex PCR; TCRdb's version includes in-frame clones alone and lacks a portion of them. The sample includes roughly 1,500,000 clones, approximately 98.5% of them seen just once. The CDR3 contains 16 residues. The V gene's germline CDR1 is LGHNA and CDR2 YNFKEQ. Trimming removed 0 bases from V and 4 bases from J, with 14 bases in between. The chain uses TRBV4-2 and TRBJ2-3; a possible D gene is TRBD2 (5 bases). The TCR originated in a man aged 30-40 years in good health. Material for sequencing was naive CD4+ T cells sorted from blood. Subset defined: CD45RA+ positively selected. This CDR3 is CASSQDKKAAADTQYF. The CDR3 nucleotides are TGTGCCAGCAGCCAAGATAAGAAAGCGGCTGCAGATACGCAGTATTTT.